This T cell receptor (beta chain) appears in the sequencing data of a study of blood T cell repertoires in COVID-19. Profiled with immunoSEQ multiplex PCR; TCRdb holds only in-frame clones, not every one. The sample holds 130,000 to 150,000 clones, over 70% seen once. The V segment lost 5 bases and the J segment 5 bases; nucleotides outside the gene matches: 12. This CDR3 comprises 16 residues. The germline V gene has CDR1 KGHSH and CDR2 LQKENI. The origin of this receptor is an older man with acute or convalescent COVID-19. The chain uses TRBV18 and TRBJ1-5; TRBD1 matches 7 bases. The sample comprised peripheral blood. This CDR3 reads CASSSMNTGVHQPQHF. The CDR3 nucleotides read TGTGCCAGCTCATCCATGAATACAGGGGTCCATCAGCCCCAGCATTTT.